This T cell receptor beta chain was recorded in a study of neoadjuvant anti-PD-1 for oral cavity cancer. These newly diagnosed stage II-IVA oral cavity squamous cell carcinoma patients had no prior systemic or radiation treatment. Patients had HPV-negative, locally advanced oral cavity squamous cell carcinoma. Germline CDR1 reads MNHNY; CDR2 reads SVGAGI (reference sequence). With 4 bases removed from V and 2 bases from J, the gap between germline ends came to 15 bases. The CDR3 totals 15 residues. Study observations and caveats: Post-nivolumab, blood T cell clonality was significantly elevated in non-responders.

This clone was recorded once. Its specificity is unknown. The table came from immunoSEQ multiplex PCR; TCRdb's copy has only in-frame clones and leaves some out. The sample contains approximately 14,000 clones, about 69% of which appear only once. This sequence was found in a person between 40 and 85 years old with oral cavity squamous cell carcinoma. The sample in question was PBMCs, obtained before nivolumab (anti-PD-1) treatment. The chain is built from TRBV6-6 and TRBJ2-7; either TRBD1 or TRBD2 may supply D (5 bases each). As DNA, the CDR3 is TGTGCCAGCAGTTTACCAGGGACGCAAACCTACGAGCAGTACTTC. Translation: CASSLPGTQTYEQYF.